This TCR beta chain was captured by sequencing in a study of cytomegalovirus exposure and HLA in healthy donors. Concerning this clone itself: Its antigen is not identified.

Whole-study results and caveats: The authors reported that TCR beta sequences could predict HLA-A and HLA-B alleles. These predictions were accurate for most subjects in the first cohort. Later analysis revealed greater clonal expansion in HLA-associated TCR beta chains than in equally common others. In a later analysis, an Asian-associated ancestry cluster reportedly showed fewer N-insertions than the approximately 700-donor mean. TRBV6-2, TRBV6-3 and other indistinguishable V segments were excluded.

The PCR made use of 60 Vbeta and 13 Jbeta primers. Clones were sequenced by immunoSEQ multiplex PCR, and TCRdb holds only the in-frame ones, with some missing. The specimen's table records tens of thousands of clones. J gave up 4 bases and V 6 bases, and 4 bases lay outside the gene matches. The CDR3 has 13 residues. Germline CDR1 reads SEHNR; CDR2 reads FQNEAQ (reference sequence). The rearrangement links TRBV7-9 to TRBJ1-2; 8 bases agree with TRBD1. The TCR was taken from a man under 40 in good health and CMV-seronegative. Sequenced sample: PBMCs. CDR3: CASRVQGVYGYTF. In DNA form, the CDR3 reads TGTGCCAGCAGAGTACAGGGGGTCTATGGCTACACCTTC.